The 11 T cell receptor beta chains below all came from one sample that was sequenced in a study of T cells in Graves' hyperthyroidism and ophthalmopathy. Amplification of TCR beta CDR3 regions used RNA as the template. Primed by the HTBI set, a first-round RT-PCR was run on the TCR CDR3. TCRdb passed the multiplex PCR reads through MiXCR, listing each CDR3 protein once. This repertoire shows about 520,000 distinct CDR3 sequences, less than 25% found once; its top ten account for about 30%. Material for sequencing was blood. The receptors shown here come from a man younger than 35 with Graves' hyperthyroidism.

The chain uses TRBV6-2 or TRBV6-3 and TRBJ1-2, with TRBD1 matching 9 bases. Germline-derived CDR1 and CDR2 are MNHEY and SVGEGT. CDR3 length equals 15 residues. V shed 4 bases and J 3 bases; nucleotides not matched to a gene: 6. The CDR3 loop is CASSSRDRVDYGYTF. DNA for the CDR3: TGTGCCAGCAGTTCCCGGGACAGGGTCGACTATGGCTACACCTTC.

The CDR3 DNA reads TGTGCCAGCAGCCCCTGGACAGGGAACTCTGGAAACACCATATATTTT. This encodes CASSPWTGNSGNTIYF. The genes are TRBV7-6 and TRBJ1-3, with TRBD1 identical over 8 bases. The V segment lost 5 bases and the J segment 0 bases; nucleotides outside the gene matches: 6. Germline loops: CDR1 SGHVS, CDR2 FNYEAQ. The CDR3 contains 16 residues.

This clonotype appeared a single time. This chain uses TRBV20-1 with TRBJ2-7; perhaps TRBD1 as D (6 bases). The ends were cut back, 0 bases at V and 2 bases at J, with 14 bases in the middle. In germline, CDR1 is DFQATT, CDR2 SNEGSKA (reference sequence). The CDR3 contains 15 residues. CDR3 region: CSARDGGTGTYEQYF. CDR3 coding DNA: TGCAGTGCTAGAGATGGAGGAACAGGGACCTACGAGCAGTACTTC.

This clonotype was seen at least ten times. This may stem from a read error, because a much larger clone lies one nucleotide away. The gene calls are TRBV12-3 or TRBV12-4 and TRBJ1-1; D remains unclear. This CDR3 has 13 amino acids. Trimming took 5 bases from V and 1 from J, leaving 8 bases between them. The CDR3 reads CASSPKPNTEAFF. The CDR3 nucleotides read TGTGCCAGCAGTCCAAAGCCGAACACTGAAGCTTTCTTT.

The V gene is TRBV30, the J gene TRBJ2-6; the D is unclear. The CDR3 spans 14 residues. V shed 3 bases and J shed 0 bases, with 6 bases lying between them. Germline V lookup: CDR1 GTSNPN, CDR2 SVGIG (reference sequence). The CDR3 loop is CAWRDSSGANVLTF. CDR3 nucleotide sequence: TGTGCCTGGAGGGATAGCTCTGGGGCCAACGTCCTGACTTTC.

This clonotype was detected many times. The chain recombines TRBV3-1 with TRBJ1-1; D is unresolved. This CDR3 region has 13 residues. CDR1 is LGHDT, CDR2 YNNKEL, per germline (reference sequence). The V gene lost 1 base and the J gene lost 6 bases, with 9 bases spanning the gap. CDR3 bases: TGTGCCAGCAGCCAAGGAGAGGTCGCTGAAGCTTTCTTT. It codes for CASSQGEVAEAFF.

Ten or more counts support this clonotype. The chain is built from TRBV11-2 and TRBJ1-1; D ambiguous. Trimming took off 3 bases at V and 3 bases at J, with 8 bases between the two ends. The CDR3 spans 13 residues. Per the germline V gene, CDR1 is SGHAT and CDR2 is FQNNGV. The CDR3 region has the DNA TGTGCCAGCAGCTTCGGGGTTGACACTGAAGCTTTCTTT. This encodes CASSFGVDTEAFF.

This clonotype was observed at least ten times. This chain links TRBV6-1 with TRBJ2-7, with 7 bases matching TRBD1. This CDR3 comprises 14 residues. V shed 6 bases and J 3 bases; nucleotides not matched to a gene: 8. CDR1 and CDR2 (germline): MNHNS, SASEGT. CDR3: CASSPGQIHYEQYF. CDR3 in DNA: TGTGCCAGCAGCCCGGGACAGATCCACTACGAGCAGTACTTC.

The CDR3 spells CASSTPRIGNTEAFF. The CDR3 nucleotides are TGTGCCAGCAGCACTCCCAGGATCGGAAACACTGAAGCTTTCTTT. V and J are TRBV7-8 and TRBJ1-1; D uncertain. Germline assignment: CDR1 SGHVS and CDR2 FQNEAQ. Trimming pared 5 bases from V and 2 bases from J, leaving 15 bases between. The CDR3 runs to 15 residues.

In this sample, this clonotype turned up many times. V usage is TRBV28 and J usage is TRBJ2-7, with 11 bases fitting TRBD2. V dropped 4 bases and J dropped 4; count of bases not matched to a gene: 6. Germline V gene data show CDR1 as MDHEN and CDR2 as SYDVKM. The length of the CDR3 is 15 residues. As DNA, the CDR3 is TGTGCCAGCAGTTCAATAGCGGGGGGGCTGTACGAGCAGTACTTC. Residues: CASSSIAGGLYEQYF.

This rearrangement joins TRBV6-2 or TRBV6-3 to TRBJ1-3; no definite D call. This CDR3 spans 12 amino acids. Trimming took off 10 bases at V and 4 bases at J, with 11 bases between the two ends. Germline V gene data show CDR1 as MNHEY and CDR2 as SVGEGT. The CDR3 region has the DNA TGTGCCACCACAAGGAACGGAAACACCATATATTTT. This gives the protein CATTRNGNTIYF.